The 21 T cell receptor beta chains presented below share a single source sample, sequenced in a study of blood T cell repertoires in COVID-19. Using immunoSEQ multiplex PCR, the repertoire was profiled, and TCRdb retains in-frame clones only, with some absent. This table holds approximately 280,000 clones, around nine tenths found once. What was sequenced was PBMCs or T cells enriched from blood (not recorded which). All receptors come from a woman aged 40-49 years who had recovered from COVID-19.

The chain uses TRBV29-1 and TRBJ2-3; D is uncertain. V was pared by 1 base and J by 1 base, with 9 bases between. The CDR3 spans 14 residues. Germline values: CDR1 SQVTM, CDR2 ANQGSEA. CDR3 nucleotide sequence: TGCAGCGTTGAAGGCCCGGTGGGCACAGATACGCAGTATTTT. This gives the protein CSVEGPVGTDTQYF.

The rearrangement links TRBV29-1 to TRBJ2-1; 8 positions agree with TRBD1. Trimming at V came to 8 bases and at J to 6 bases, leaving 18 bases not matched to a gene. CDR1 is SQVTM, CDR2 ANQGSEA, per germline. The CDR3 has 16 residues. The CDR3 reads CSLDRERTPWSNEQFF. The CDR3 DNA reads as TGCAGCCTGGACAGGGAACGGACCCCGTGGAGCAATGAGCAGTTCTTC.

This clone has only one observation. The chain couples TRBV3-1 (or the pseudogene TRBV3-2) to TRBJ1-2, with 10 nucleotides matching TRBD1. This CDR3 contains 14 residues. Germline CDR1 reads LGHDT; CDR2 reads YNNKEL (reference sequence). J lost 6 bases, V lost 5 bases, and 6 bases had no gene match. The CDR3 DNA reads as TGTGCCAGCAGCTGGGCCGGGACAGGGGATGGCTACACCTTC. Translating gives CASSWAGTGDGYTF.

As to this clone: The junction differs from germline at one of its ends, possibly a read error. This chain connects TRBV18 to TRBJ2-5, with TRBD1 identical over 9 bases. Germline V lookup: CDR1 KGHSH, CDR2 LQKENI. The CDR3 length is 13 residues. DNA for the CDR3: TGTGCCAGCTCTCCACAGGGGGCAGAGACCCAGTACTTC. Protein: CASSPQGAETQYF.

This sequence joins TRBV29-1 and TRBJ2-7, with 7 bases identical to TRBD1. V lost 4 bases and J lost 5; bases outside the gene matches: 8. CDR1 is SQVTM, CDR2 ANQGSEA, per germline. The CDR3 spans 13 residues. CDR3 region: CSVALGQANEQYF. The CDR3 DNA sequence: TGCAGCGTTGCACTCGGACAGGCCAACGAGCAGTACTTC.

The chain joins TRBV7-2 to TRBJ1-4; D is perhaps TRBD1 (5 bases). This CDR3 comprises 15 residues. The germline CDR1 and CDR2 sequences are SGHTA and FQGNSA. The V gene lost 2 bases and the J gene lost 7 bases, with 14 bases spanning the gap. The CDR3 DNA sequence: TGTGCCAGCAGCTTAAGTTCCCCCGGGGGTGAAAAACTGTTTTTT. It yields the protein CASSLSSPGGEKLFF.

The rearrangement joins TRBV30 to TRBJ2-5, with 10 positions matching TRBD1. Germline assignment: CDR1 GTSNPN and CDR2 SVGIG (reference sequence). CDR3 length: 14 residues. V lost 2 bases and J lost 5; bases outside the gene matches: 5. CDR3 sequence reads: CAWSIGQGEETQYF. In DNA, the CDR3 is TGTGCCTGGAGTATAGGACAGGGGGAGGAGACCCAGTACTTC.

The chain employs TRBV2 and TRBJ2-5; 8 bases are a match to TRBD2. The length of the CDR3 is 16 residues. Germline CDR1 SNHLY, CDR2 FYNNEI. Germline trimming cut 2 bases from V and 2 bases from J; bases unmatched to any gene: 7. For the CDR3, the DNA is TGTGCCAGCAGTGAAACCGTTACTAGCGGACAAGAGACCCAGTACTTC. Protein sequence: CASSETVTSGQETQYF.

The chain recombines TRBV7-9 with TRBJ1-4; 7 positions agree with TRBD1. Germline CDR1 and CDR2: SEHNR and FQNEAQ (reference sequence). With V trimmed by 5 bases and J by 3 bases, 6 bases remained unmatched. The CDR3 has 15 amino acids. In nucleotides, the CDR3 is TGTGCCAGCAGCCCCTGGGACAGAGCTAATGAAAAACTGTTTTTT. It codes for CASSPWDRANEKLFF.

This chain uses TRBV4-3 with TRBJ2-7; 7 positions agree with TRBD1. The CDR3 runs 15 residues. The trim removed 1 base at V and 2 bases at J, leaving 5 bases unmatched. The germline CDR1 and CDR2 sequences are LGHNA and YSLEER. CDR3 protein: CASSQGDSPPYEQYF. DNA of the CDR3: TGCGCCAGCAGCCAAGGGGACAGCCCACCCTACGAGCAGTACTTC.

The chain has TRBV27 and TRBJ2-1; D might be TRBD2 (5 bases). CDR1 is MNHEY, CDR2 SMNVEV, per germline (reference sequence). Trimming removed 1 base at V and 4 bases at J, with 14 bases between. This CDR3 has 16 residues. The CDR3 is CASSLLSGRGYNEQFF. As DNA, the CDR3 is TGTGCCAGCAGTTTATTATCGGGGAGAGGTTACAATGAGCAGTTCTTC.

The rearrangement links TRBV2 to TRBJ2-3, with D possibly TRBD1 on 5 matching bases. Trimming removed 4 bases at V and 4 bases at J, with 6 bases between. The CDR3 length is 12 residues. The germline gives CDR1 SNHLY, CDR2 FYNNEI. CDR3 protein: CASSAGSDTQYF. DNA of the CDR3: TGTGCCAGCAGTGCAGGGTCAGATACGCAGTATTTT.

V usage is TRBV19 and J usage is TRBJ1-5, with 8 bases identical to TRBD1. Losses at the gene ends were 5 bases for V and 4 bases for J; bases not matched to a gene: 7. Germline-derived CDR1 and CDR2 are LNHDA and SQIVND (reference sequence). The CDR3 has 15 residues. The CDR3 nucleotides read TGTGCCAGTAGTGTCGACAGGGGTGGGAATCAGCCCCAGCATTTT. This translates into CASSVDRGGNQPQHF.

The chain recombines TRBV30 with TRBJ2-2, with TRBD2 matching over 7 bases. Germline CDR1 is GTSNPN and CDR2 is SVGIG (reference sequence). J gave up 0 bases and V 5 bases, and 6 bases lay outside the gene matches. The CDR3 sequence is 15 residues long. The CDR3 reads CAWRWGGSNTGELFF. CDR3 coding DNA: TGTGCCTGGCGATGGGGAGGGTCGAACACCGGGGAGCTGTTTTTT.

The chain employs TRBV24-1 and TRBJ2-3; no clear D gene. Looked up from germline, CDR1 is KGHDR and CDR2 is SFDVKD. Between the trimmed V and J ends, which lost 3 bases and 4 bases, there was a span of 16 bases. This CDR3 is built from 16 residues. The CDR3 region has the DNA TGTGCCACCAGTGATACCTCAGGAACTTCACCAGATACGCAGTATTTT. It specifies CATSDTSGTSPDTQYF.

In its sample, this clone was seen once. The rearrangement links TRBV19 to TRBJ2-2; 7 nucleotides agree with TRBD1. The germline gives CDR1 LNHDA, CDR2 SQIVND (reference sequence). V trimming: 6 bases; J trimming: 6 bases; junction bases outside the gene matches: 19. The CDR3 length is 18 residues. The CDR3 region is CASSGLGQTPLGAGELFF. The CDR3 coding sequence is TGTGCCAGTAGCGGACTGGGACAGACCCCGCTGGGCGCCGGGGAGCTGTTTTTT.

In this sample, this clone turned up a few times. This chain connects TRBV7-3 to TRBJ2-2, with TRBD2 identical over 7 bases. This CDR3 has 16 residues. The trim removed 4 bases at V and 6 bases at J, leaving 11 bases unmatched. The germline gives CDR1 SGHTA, CDR2 FQGTGA. The CDR3 sequence: CASSSTPGLQSGELFF. Here the CDR3 DNA reads TGTGCCAGCAGCTCAACTCCGGGACTACAATCCGGGGAGCTGTTTTTT.

V and J are TRBV19 and TRBJ1-2, with D possibly TRBD1 on 5 matching bases. This CDR3 has 13 amino acids. With 4 bases removed from V and 3 bases from J, the gap between germline ends came to 9 bases. Germline-derived CDR1 and CDR2 are LNHDA and SQIVND (reference sequence). Here the CDR3 DNA reads TGTGCCAGTAGTACAGGGCGGTACTATGGCTACACCTTC. It codes for CASSTGRYYGYTF.

V is TRBV6-2 or TRBV6-3 and J is TRBJ1-5; D is unresolved. The CDR3 consists of 17 residues. The ends were cut back, 2 bases at V and 6 bases at J, with 20 bases in the middle. Germline CDR1 and CDR2: MNHEY and SVGEGT. The CDR3 DNA is TGTGCCAGCAGTTACACATCCCTAGGCCCAGCCGGTCAGCCCCAGCATTTT. Translating gives CASSYTSLGPAGQPQHF.

V usage is TRBV2 and J usage is TRBJ2-1; maybe TRBD2 (6 bases). The length of the CDR3 is 11 residues. V lost 11 bases to trimming and J lost 3 bases, with 8 bases between them. Looked up from germline, CDR1 is SNHLY and CDR2 is FYNNEI. CDR3 loop: CACGVYNEQFF. The CDR3 DNA reads TGTGCCTGCGGGGTCTACAATGAGCAGTTCTTC.

The V call is TRBV28, the J call TRBJ1-6, with D unclear. CDR3 length equals 18 residues. CDR1 and CDR2 from the germline V gene are MDHEN and SYDVKM. V shed 7 bases and J shed 2 bases, with 21 bases lying between them. The CDR3: CASNRPSGQNPYNSPLHF. DNA for the CDR3: TGTGCCAGCAATCGCCCCTCTGGGCAAAACCCCTATAATTCACCCCTCCACTTT.